This TCR beta chain was obtained from a study of blood T cell repertoires in COVID-19. As for the study in general: Donors in the United States, Italy and Spain gave samples during acute or convalescent COVID-19. From T cells, B-cell-depleted T cells, or PBMCs came the material, which was cDNA or gDNA.

J was trimmed by 8 bases and V by 0 bases; bases with no gene match: 9. Germline V gene data show CDR1 as MGHRA and CDR2 as YSYEKL. The CDR3 runs 16 residues. As processed by the authors: Amplification with reference gene primers provided the estimates of nucleated cell counts. Assay used: immunoSEQ multiplex PCR; TCRdb lists only in-frame clones, some missing. V, J and clone size derive from that table, while D and trimming were established from the DNA sequence. The data contain 380,000 or so clones, about 90% of them singletons. The TCR originated in a man between 35 and 55 years old with acute or convalescent COVID-19. The chain couples TRBV4-1 to TRBJ2-1, with 8 bases that match TRBD2. Sequences were obtained from peripheral blood. The CDR3 nucleotides are TGCGCCAGCAGCCAAGATATGTATGGAGCGGGGGATGAGCAGTTCTTC. Protein sequence: CASSQDMYGAGDEQFF.